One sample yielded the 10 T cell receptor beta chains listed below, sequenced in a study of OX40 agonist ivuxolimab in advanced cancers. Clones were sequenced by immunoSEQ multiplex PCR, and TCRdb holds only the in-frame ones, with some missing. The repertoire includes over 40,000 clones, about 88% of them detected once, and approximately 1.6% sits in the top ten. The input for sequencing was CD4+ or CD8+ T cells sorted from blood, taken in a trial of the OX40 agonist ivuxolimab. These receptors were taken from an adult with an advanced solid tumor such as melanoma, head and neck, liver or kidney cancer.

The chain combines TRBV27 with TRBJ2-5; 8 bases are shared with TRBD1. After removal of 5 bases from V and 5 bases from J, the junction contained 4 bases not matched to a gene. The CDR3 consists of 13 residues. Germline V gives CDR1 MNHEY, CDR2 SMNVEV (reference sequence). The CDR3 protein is CASSKTGAETQYF. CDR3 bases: TGTGCCAGCAGTAAGACAGGGGCCGAGACCCAGTACTTC.

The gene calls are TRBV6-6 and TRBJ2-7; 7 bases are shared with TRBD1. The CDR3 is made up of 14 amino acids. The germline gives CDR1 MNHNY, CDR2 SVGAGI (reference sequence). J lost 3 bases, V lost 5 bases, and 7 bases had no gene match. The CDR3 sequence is CASSRDRANYEQYF. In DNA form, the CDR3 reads TGTGCCAGCAGTCGGGACAGAGCTAACTACGAGCAGTACTTC.

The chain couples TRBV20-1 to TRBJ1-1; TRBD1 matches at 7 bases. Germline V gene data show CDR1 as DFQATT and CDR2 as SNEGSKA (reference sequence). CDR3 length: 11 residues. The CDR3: CRTTGPIEAFF. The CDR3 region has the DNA TGCAGGACGACAGGGCCAATTGAAGCTTTCTTT.

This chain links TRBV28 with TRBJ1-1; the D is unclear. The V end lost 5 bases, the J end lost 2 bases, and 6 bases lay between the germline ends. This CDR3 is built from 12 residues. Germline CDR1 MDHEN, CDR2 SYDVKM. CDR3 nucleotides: TGTGCCAGCAGTGTGATCAACACTGAAGCTTTCTTT. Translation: CASSVINTEAFF.

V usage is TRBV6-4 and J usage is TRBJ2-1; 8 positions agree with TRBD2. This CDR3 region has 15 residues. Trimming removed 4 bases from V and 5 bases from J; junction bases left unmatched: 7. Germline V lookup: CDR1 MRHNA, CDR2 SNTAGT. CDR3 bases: TGTGCCAGCAGTGGCGGCGTAGCGGGGAACAATGAGCAGTTCTTC. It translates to CASSGGVAGNNEQFF.

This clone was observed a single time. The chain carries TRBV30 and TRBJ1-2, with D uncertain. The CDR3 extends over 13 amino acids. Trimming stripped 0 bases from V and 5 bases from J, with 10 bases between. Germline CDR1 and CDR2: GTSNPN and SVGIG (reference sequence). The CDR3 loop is CAWSVGGLYGYTF. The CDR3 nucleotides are TGTGCCTGGAGTGTGGGCGGACTTTATGGCTACACCTTC.

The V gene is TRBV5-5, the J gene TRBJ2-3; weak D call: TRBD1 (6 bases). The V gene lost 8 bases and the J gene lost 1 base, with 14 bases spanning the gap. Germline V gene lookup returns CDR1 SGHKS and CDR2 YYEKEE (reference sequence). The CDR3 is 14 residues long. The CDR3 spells CASNREWGTDTQYF. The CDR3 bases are TGTGCCAGTAACAGGGAGTGGGGCACAGATACGCAGTATTTT.

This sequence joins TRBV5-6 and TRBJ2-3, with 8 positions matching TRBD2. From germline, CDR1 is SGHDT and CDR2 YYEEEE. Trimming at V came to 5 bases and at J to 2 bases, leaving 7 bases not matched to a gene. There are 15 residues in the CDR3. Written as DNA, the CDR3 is TGTGCCAGCAGGGAGGGACTAGTAGCCACAGATACGCAGTATTTT. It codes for CASREGLVATDTQYF.

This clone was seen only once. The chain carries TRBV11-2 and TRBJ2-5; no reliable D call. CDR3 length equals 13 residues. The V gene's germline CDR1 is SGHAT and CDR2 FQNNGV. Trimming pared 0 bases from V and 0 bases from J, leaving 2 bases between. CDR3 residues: CASSLEYQETQYF. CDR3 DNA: TGTGCCAGCAGCTTAGAATACCAAGAGACCCAGTACTTC.

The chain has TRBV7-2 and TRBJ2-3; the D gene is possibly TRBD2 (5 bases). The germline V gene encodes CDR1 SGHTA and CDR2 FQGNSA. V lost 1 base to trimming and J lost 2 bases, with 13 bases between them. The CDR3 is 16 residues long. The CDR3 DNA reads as TGTGCCAGCAGCTTAGGCGGCCTAGCAGACACAGATACGCAGTATTTT. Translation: CASSLGGLADTDTQYF. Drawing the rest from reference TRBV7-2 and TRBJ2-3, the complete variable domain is GAGVSQSPSNKVTEKGKDVELRCDPISGHTALYWYRQSLGQGLEFLIYFQGNSAPDKSGLPSDRFSAERTGGSVSTLTIQRTQQEDSAVYLCASSLGGLADTDTQYFGPGTRLTVL.